This TCR beta chain was sequenced in a study of CD8+CD57+ T cells in acquired aplastic anemia. Genomic DNA was employed as the template in profiling TCR beta VDJ and CDR3. MiXCR, applied by TCRdb to the reads, yields one record per CDR3 protein. This sample has hundreds of thousands of distinct CDR3 sequences, with roughly 82% found just once. All patients picked for sequencing had shown, by flow cytometry, an expansion of CD8+CD57+ cells. Prior therapy had not been administered to any patient at the time of blood sampling. The germline V gene encodes CDR1 SGDLS and CDR2 YYNGEE. The CDR3 length is 13 residues, termini included. Study-wide results and limits: Controls did not differ significantly from patients in CD8+ Simpson's diversity. The number of CD8+ CDR3 sequences shared by patients and controls was twenty-nine.

For this clonotype: Antigen unknown. Likely a read error: the CDR3 ends without its conserved phenylalanine or tryptophan. Because the CDR3's place on the DNA is in doubt, the DNA is left out and the CDR3 is given as listed by TCRdb.

The receptor was isolated from a human donor with aplastic anemia. The sample taken for sequencing was sorted CD4+, CD8+, or CD8+CD57+ T cells (not recorded which) from PBMCs. The chain is built from TRBV9 and TRBJ2-3; TRBD2 is taken as the D call from the table, unchecked against the DNA. CDR3 region: CASSVGGLAGENV.